The following is a T cell receptor beta chain sequence with its context. The entry originates in a study of OX40 agonist ivuxolimab in advanced cancers. This CDR3 comprises 14 residues. The trim removed 9 bases at V and 9 bases at J, leaving 7 bases unmatched. The germline V gene encodes CDR1 LNHDA and CDR2 SQIVND (reference sequence). Assay used: immunoSEQ multiplex PCR; TCRdb lists only in-frame clones, some missing. The sample shows under 80,000 clones, less than 85% of them seen only once. The V call is TRBV19, the J call TRBJ1-6; 11 positions agree with TRBD1. This receptor was obtained from an adult with an advanced solid tumor such as melanoma, head and neck, liver or kidney cancer. The specimen comprised CD4+ or CD8+ T cells sorted from blood, sampled in a trial of the OX40 agonist ivuxolimab. CDR3 DNA sequence: TGTGCCAGCCAAGGACAGGGGGCGGGTTCACCCCTCCACTTT. Its protein is CASQGQGAGSPLHF.